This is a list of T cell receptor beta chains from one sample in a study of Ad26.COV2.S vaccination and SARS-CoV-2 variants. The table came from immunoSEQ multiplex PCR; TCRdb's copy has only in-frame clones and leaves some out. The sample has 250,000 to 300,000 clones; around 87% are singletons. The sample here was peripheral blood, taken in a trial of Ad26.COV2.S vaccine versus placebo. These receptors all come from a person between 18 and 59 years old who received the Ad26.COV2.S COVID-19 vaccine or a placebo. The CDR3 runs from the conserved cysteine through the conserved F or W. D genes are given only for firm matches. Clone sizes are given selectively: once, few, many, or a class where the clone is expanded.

CASSIGQRANYGYTF TGTGCCAGTAGTATTGGACAGAGAGCTAACTATGGCTACACCTTC TRBJ1-2 TRBV19 - -
CASSLTLAGYNEQFF TGTGCCAGCAGCTTAACCCTAGCGGGGTACAATGAGCAGTTCTTC TRBJ2-1 TRBV11-2 TRBD2 -
CASSSGLAGSYEQYF TGTGCCAGCAGCTCGGGACTAGCGGGCTCCTACGAGCAGTACTTC TRBJ2-7 TRBV13 TRBD2 -
CAWSPQGSSTDTQYF TGTGCCTGGAGTCCCCAGGGATCTAGCACAGATACGCAGTATTTT TRBJ2-3 TRBV30 - -
CASSLYRGDRNTEAFF TGTGCCAGCTCACTTTATAGGGGGGATAGAAACACTGAAGCTTTCTTT TRBJ1-1 TRBV18 - -
CASSPTQYNTEAFF TGTGCCAGCTCACCCACACAGTATAACACTGAAGCTTTCTTT TRBJ1-1 TRBV18 - -
CASSTRDRGIGQPQHF TGTGCCAGCAGCACCCGTGACAGGGGCATCGGTCAGCCCCAGCATTTT TRBJ1-5 TRBV28 TRBD1 -
CASSLPPTGGANYEQYF TGTGCCAGCAGTTTACCGCCGACAGGGGGCGCGAACTACGAGCAGTACTTC TRBJ2-7 TRBV27 TRBD1 -
CASSVGGGNQPQHF TGTGCCAGCAGCGTGGGGGGGGGCAATCAGCCCCAGCATTTT TRBJ1-5 TRBV9 - -
CSARGYEQYF TGCAGTGCTAGAGGCTACGAGCAGTACTTC TRBJ2-7 TRBV20-1 - few
CASSPRYGSPGTEAFF TGCGCCAGCAGCCCAAGGTACGGCTCCCCGGGAACTGAAGCTTTCTTT TRBJ1-1 TRBV5-1 - -
CASSLGLAGAGSYNEQFF TGCGCCAGCAGCTTAGGACTAGCGGGAGCGGGCTCCTACAATGAGCAGTTCTTC TRBJ2-1 TRBV5-1 TRBD2 -
CASSPNPGSSLSPLHF TGTGCCAGCAGCCCAAACCCGGGTTCCTCCCTATCACCCCTCCACTTT TRBJ1-6 TRBV3-1/TRBV3-2 - -
CASSPLTGEPMNTEAFF TGTGCCAGCTCACCGTTAACAGGGGAACCAATGAACACTGAAGCTTTCTTT TRBJ1-1 TRBV18 TRBD1 -
CASRQVGEETQYF TGTGCCAGTCGACAGGTCGGGGAAGAGACCCAGTACTTC TRBJ2-5 TRBV19 - -
CASNRVTGRNTIYF TGTGCCAGTAACAGGGTGACGGGTCGAAACACCATATATTTT TRBJ1-3 TRBV19 - few
CASSLVGGDTEAFF TGCGCCAGCAGCTTGGTTGGGGGTGACACTGAAGCTTTCTTT TRBJ1-1 TRBV5-1 - -
CASSLSFGTSGLQETQYF TGTGCCAGCAGCTTAAGCTTCGGGACTAGCGGACTACAAGAGACCCAGTACTTC TRBJ2-5 TRBV7-6 TRBD2 -
CSAVGRDGLSNEQFF TGCAGCGCAGTGGGGCGGGACGGTTTATCGAATGAGCAGTTCTTC TRBJ2-1 TRBV29-1 - -
CASSQVPGDSYGYTF TGTGCCAGCAGCCAAGTGCCGGGCGATTCCTATGGCTACACCTTC TRBJ1-2 TRBV3-1/TRBV3-2 - -
CASSPLTGWGIEAFF TGTGCCAGCTCACCACTTACAGGGTGGGGAATTGAAGCTTTCTTT TRBJ1-1 TRBV18 - once
CASSLEPGHADYGYTF TGCGCCAGCAGCCTAGAACCGGGACACGCAGACTATGGCTACACCTTC TRBJ1-2 TRBV4-3 - -
CASSSGQDYGYTF TGCGCCAGCAGCTCCGGACAGGACTATGGCTACACCTTC TRBJ1-2 TRBV5-1 TRBD1 -
CASSLGQDNSPLHF TGTGCCAGCAGCTTGGGGCAGGATAATTCACCCCTCCACTTT TRBJ1-6 TRBV5-4 - -
CASSQDRGIGDPPYGYTF TGCGCCAGCAGCCAAGATCGAGGTATTGGGGATCCTCCCTATGGCTACACCTTC TRBJ1-2 TRBV4-1 - -
CASGTGPSGNTIYF TGTGCCAGCGGGACAGGACCCTCTGGAAACACCATATATTTT TRBJ1-3 TRBV6-5 TRBD1 -
CASERNTDTQYF TGTGCCAGCGAACGGAACACAGATACGCAGTATTTT TRBJ2-3 TRBV11-2 - -
CASSSGLTGANTGELFF TGTGCCAGCAGCTCCGGCTTGACAGGGGCTAACACCGGGGAGCTGTTTTTT TRBJ2-2 TRBV11-2 TRBD1 -